This TCR beta chain was sequenced during a study of technical replicates of blood from a few donors. Clones were sequenced by immunoSEQ multiplex PCR, and TCRdb holds only the in-frame ones, with some missing. The sample contains around 80,000 clones, about 93% of which appear only once. Germline V lookup: CDR1 SGHKS, CDR2 YYEKEE (reference sequence). V was clipped by 4 bases and J by 4 bases; unmatched bases: 8. The length of the CDR3 is 17 residues. The receptor was isolated from a human donor in good health. J is TRBJ2-2 and V is TRBV5-5, with 12 bases aligning to TRBD2. Sequencing was performed on T cells isolated from PBMCs. This chain's CDR3 is CASSPTSGSGSTGELFF. As DNA, the CDR3 is TGTGCCAGCAGCCCGACTAGCGGGAGCGGGAGCACCGGGGAGCTGTTTTTT. Full variable domain (outside the CDR3, taken from reference TRBV5-5 and TRBJ2-2): DAGVTQSPTHLIKTRGQQVTLRCSPISGHKSVSWYQQVLGQGPQFIFQYYEKEERGRGNFPDRFSARQFPNYSSELNVNALLLGDSALYLCASSPTSGSGSTGELFFGEGSRLTVL.